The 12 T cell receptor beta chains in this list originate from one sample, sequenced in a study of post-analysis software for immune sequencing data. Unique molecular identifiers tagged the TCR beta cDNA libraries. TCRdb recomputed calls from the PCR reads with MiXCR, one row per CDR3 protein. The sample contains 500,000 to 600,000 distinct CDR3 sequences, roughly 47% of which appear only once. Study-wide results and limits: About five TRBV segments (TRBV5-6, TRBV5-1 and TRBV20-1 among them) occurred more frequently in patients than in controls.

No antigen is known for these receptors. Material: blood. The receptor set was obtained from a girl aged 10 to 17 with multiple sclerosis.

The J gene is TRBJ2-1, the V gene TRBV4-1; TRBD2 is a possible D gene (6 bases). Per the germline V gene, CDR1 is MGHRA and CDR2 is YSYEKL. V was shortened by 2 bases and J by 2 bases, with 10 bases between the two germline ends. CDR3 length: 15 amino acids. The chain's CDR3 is CASSQRLAPYNEQFF. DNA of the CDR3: TGCGCCAGCAGCCAACGGCTAGCGCCCTACAATGAGCAGTTCTTC.

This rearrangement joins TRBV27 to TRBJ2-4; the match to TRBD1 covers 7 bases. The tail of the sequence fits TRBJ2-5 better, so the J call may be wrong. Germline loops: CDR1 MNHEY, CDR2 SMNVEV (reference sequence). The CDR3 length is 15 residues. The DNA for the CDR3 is TGTGCCAGCGGCCCCCTTGGGACAGTGTCAGAGACCCAGTACTTC. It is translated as CASGPLGTVSETQYF.

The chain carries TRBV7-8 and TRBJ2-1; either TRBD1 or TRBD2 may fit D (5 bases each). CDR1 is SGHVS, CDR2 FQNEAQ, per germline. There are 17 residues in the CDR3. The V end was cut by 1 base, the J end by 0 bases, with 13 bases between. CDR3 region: CASSLGGIRSSYNEQFF. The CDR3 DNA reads TGTGCCAGCAGCTTAGGGGGGATCCGGAGCTCCTACAATGAGCAGTTCTTC.

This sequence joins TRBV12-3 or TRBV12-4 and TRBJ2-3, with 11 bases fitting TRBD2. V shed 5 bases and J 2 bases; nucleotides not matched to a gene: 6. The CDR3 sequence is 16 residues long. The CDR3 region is CASSDLAGGITDTQYF. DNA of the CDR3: TGTGCCAGCAGTGATCTAGCGGGAGGCATCACAGATACGCAGTATTTT.

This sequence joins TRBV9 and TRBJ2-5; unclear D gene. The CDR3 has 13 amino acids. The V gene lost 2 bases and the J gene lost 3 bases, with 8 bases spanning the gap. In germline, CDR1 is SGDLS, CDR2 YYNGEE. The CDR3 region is CASSVQTEETQYF. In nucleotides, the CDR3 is TGTGCCAGCAGCGTGCAGACTGAAGAGACCCAGTACTTC.

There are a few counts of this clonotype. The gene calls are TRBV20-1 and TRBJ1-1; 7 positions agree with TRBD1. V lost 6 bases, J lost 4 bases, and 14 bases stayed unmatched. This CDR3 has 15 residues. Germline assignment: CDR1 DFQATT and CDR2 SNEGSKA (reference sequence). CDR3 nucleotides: TGCAGTGCCAAGGCCTCCGCAGGGGGAGGCACTGAAGCTTTCTTT. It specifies CSAKASAGGGTEAFF.

DNA of the CDR3: TGCAGTGCTAGAGATGGAGGGGGCCTCTCTACAAATGAGCAGTTCTTC. Translating gives CSARDGGGLSTNEQFF. The rearrangement links TRBV20-1 to TRBJ2-1, with D possibly matching TRBD1 (7 bases). Trimming cost V 0 bases and J 7 bases, with 19 bases left between them. Per the germline V gene, CDR1 is DFQATT and CDR2 is SNEGSKA (reference sequence). The CDR3 consists of 16 residues.

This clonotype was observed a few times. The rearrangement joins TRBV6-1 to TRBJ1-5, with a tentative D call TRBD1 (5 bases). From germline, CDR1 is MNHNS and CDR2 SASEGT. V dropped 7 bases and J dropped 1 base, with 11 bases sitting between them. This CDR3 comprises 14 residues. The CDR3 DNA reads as TGTGCCAGCAACTTCGACAGAAGCAATCAGCCCCAGCATTTT. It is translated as CASNFDRSNQPQHF.

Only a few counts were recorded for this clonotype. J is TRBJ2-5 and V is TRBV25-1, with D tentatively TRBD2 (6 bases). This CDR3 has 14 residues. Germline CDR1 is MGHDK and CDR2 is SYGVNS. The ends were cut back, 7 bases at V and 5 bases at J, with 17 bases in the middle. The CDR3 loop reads CASTAGPFRETQYF. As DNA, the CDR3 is TGTGCCAGCACGGCGGGACCCTTCAGGGAGACCCAGTACTTC.

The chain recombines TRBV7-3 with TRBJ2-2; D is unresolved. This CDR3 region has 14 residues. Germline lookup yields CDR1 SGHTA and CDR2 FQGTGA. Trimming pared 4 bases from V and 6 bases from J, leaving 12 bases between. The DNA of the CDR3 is TGTGCCAGCAGCTCCGGACCTGCCCCCGGGGAGCTGTTTTTT. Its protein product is CASSSGPAPGELFF. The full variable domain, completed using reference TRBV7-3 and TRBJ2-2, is GAGVSQTPSNKVTEKGKYVELRCDPISGHTALYWYRQSLGQGPEFLIYFQGTGAADDSGLPNDRFFAVRPEGSVSTLKIQRTERGDSAVYLCASSSGPAPGELFFGEGSRLTVL.

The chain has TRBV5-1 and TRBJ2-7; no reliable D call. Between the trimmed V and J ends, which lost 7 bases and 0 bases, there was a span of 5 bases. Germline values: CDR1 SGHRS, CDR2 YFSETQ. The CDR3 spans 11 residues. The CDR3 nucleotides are TGCGCCAGCGCGAGCTCCTACGAGCAGTACTTC. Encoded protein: CASASSYEQYF.

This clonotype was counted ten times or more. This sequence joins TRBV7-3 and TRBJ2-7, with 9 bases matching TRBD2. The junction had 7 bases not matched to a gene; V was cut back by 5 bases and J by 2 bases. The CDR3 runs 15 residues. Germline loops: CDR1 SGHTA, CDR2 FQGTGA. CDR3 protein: CASSPGLAGPYEQYF. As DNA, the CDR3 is TGTGCCAGCAGCCCGGGGCTAGCGGGGCCCTACGAGCAGTACTTC.